One sample yielded the 3 T cell receptor beta chains listed below, sequenced in a study of T cell repertoires in cytomegalovirus infection. TCRdb passed the reads through MiXCR, listing each CDR3 protein once. Seen here are under 800,000 distinct CDR3 sequences, approximately 24% observed once, and the top ten hold less than 9.5%. Sequencing was done on a sample of CD8+ T cells from PBMCs. The receptors stem from a human donor in good health (CMV status not recorded). Some clones in this sample may be carry-over from other donors' samples.

The rearrangement joins TRBV20-1 to TRBJ1-4, with TRBD1 as a possible D gene (6 bases). Germline lookup yields CDR1 DFQATT and CDR2 SNEGSKA (reference sequence). The CDR3 spans 14 residues. V lost 5 bases and J lost 7, with 17 bases in between. CDR3 region: CSARVGGRSEKLFF. CDR3 sequence (DNA): TGCAGTGCTCGTGTAGGGGGAAGGAGTGAAAAACTGTTTTTT.

This clonotype was picked up many times. The chain couples TRBV13 to TRBJ1-2, with TRBD1 as a possible D gene (5 bases). The CDR3 totals 13 residues. With 0 bases removed from V and 6 bases from J, the gap between germline ends came to 8 bases. CDR1 PRHDT and CDR2 FYEKMQ come from the germline V gene (reference sequence). CDR3 amino acids: CASSLGGEDGYTF. CDR3 in DNA: TGTGCCAGCAGCTTAGGAGGGGAAGATGGCTACACCTTC. The whole variable domain, remainder taken from reference TRBV13 and TRBJ1-2, is AAGVIQSPRHLIKEKRETATLKCYPIPRHDTVYWYQQGPGQDPQFLISFYEKMQSDKGSIPDRFSAQQFSDYHSELNMSSLELGDSALYFCASSLGGEDGYTFGSGTRLTVV.

CDR3 amino acids: CASSLRPAGAEAFF. CDR3 nucleotides: TGTGCCAGCAGCTTAAGGCCGGCCGGGGCTGAAGCTTTCTTT. The chain has TRBV7-9 and TRBJ1-1; the D is unclear. The CDR3 runs to 14 residues. Germline assignment: CDR1 SEHNR and CDR2 FQNEAQ (reference sequence). V lost 2 bases and J lost 6, with 13 bases in between.